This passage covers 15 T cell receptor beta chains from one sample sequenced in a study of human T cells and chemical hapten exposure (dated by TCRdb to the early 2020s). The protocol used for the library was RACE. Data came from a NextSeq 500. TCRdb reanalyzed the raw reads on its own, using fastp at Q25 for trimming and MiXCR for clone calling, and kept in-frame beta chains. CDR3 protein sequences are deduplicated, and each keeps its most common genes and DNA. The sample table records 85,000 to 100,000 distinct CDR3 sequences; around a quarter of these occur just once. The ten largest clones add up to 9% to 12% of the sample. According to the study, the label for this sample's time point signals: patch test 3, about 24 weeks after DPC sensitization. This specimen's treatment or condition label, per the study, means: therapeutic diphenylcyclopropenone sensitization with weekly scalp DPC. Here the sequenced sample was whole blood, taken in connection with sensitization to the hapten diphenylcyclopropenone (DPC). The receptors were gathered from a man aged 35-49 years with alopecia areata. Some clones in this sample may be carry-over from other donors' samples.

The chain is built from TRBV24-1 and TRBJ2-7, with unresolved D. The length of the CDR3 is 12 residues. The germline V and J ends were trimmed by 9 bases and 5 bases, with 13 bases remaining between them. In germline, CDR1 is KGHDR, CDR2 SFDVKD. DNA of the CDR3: TGTGCCACCGAGGCTGGTCCTGACGAGCAGTACTTC. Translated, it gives CATEAGPDEQYF.

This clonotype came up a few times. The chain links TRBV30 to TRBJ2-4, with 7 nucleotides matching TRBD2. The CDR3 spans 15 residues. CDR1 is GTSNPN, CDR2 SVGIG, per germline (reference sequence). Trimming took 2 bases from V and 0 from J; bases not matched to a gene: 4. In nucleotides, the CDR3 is TGTGCCTGGAGTCGGGGGGAGCTAGCCAAAAACATTCAGTACTTC. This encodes CAWSRGELAKNIQYF.

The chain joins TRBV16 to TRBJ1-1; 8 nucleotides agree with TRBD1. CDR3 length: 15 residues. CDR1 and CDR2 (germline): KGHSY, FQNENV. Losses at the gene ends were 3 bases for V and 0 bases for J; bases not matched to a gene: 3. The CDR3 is CASSHTDRVNTEAFF. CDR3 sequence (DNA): TGTGCCAGCAGCCATACGGACAGGGTGAACACTGAAGCTTTCTTT. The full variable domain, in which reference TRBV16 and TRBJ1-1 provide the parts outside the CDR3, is GEEVAQTPKHLVRGEGQKAKLYCAPIKGHSYVFWYQQVLKNEFKFLISFQNENVFDETGMPKERFSAKCLPNSPCSLEIQATKLEDSAVYFCASSHTDRVNTEAFFGQGTRLTVV.

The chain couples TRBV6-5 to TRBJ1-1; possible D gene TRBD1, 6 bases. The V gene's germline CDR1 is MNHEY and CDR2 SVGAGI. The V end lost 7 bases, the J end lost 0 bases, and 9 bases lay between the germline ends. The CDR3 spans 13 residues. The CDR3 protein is CASMAGVNTEAFF. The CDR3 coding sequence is TGTGCCAGCATGGCAGGGGTGAACACTGAAGCTTTCTTT.

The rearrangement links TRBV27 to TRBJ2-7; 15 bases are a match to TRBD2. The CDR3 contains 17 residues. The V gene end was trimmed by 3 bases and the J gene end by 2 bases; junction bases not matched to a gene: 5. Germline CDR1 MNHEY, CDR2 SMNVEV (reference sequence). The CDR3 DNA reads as TGTGCCAGCAGTTTGGGACTAGCGGGAGGCATAACCTACGAGCAGTACTTC. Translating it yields CASSLGLAGGITYEQYF.

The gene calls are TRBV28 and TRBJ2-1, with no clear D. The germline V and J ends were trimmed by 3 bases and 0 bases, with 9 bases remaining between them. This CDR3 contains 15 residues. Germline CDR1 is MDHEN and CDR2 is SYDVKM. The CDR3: CASSFWQDSYNEQFF. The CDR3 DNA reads TGTGCCAGCAGTTTTTGGCAGGACTCCTACAATGAGCAGTTCTTC.

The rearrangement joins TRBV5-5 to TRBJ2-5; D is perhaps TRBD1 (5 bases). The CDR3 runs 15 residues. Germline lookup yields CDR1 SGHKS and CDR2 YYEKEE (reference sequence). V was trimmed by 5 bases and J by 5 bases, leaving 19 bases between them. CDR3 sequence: CASRSQGWGTETQYF. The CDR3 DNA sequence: TGTGCCAGCAGATCCCAGGGTTGGGGTACGGAGACCCAGTACTTC.

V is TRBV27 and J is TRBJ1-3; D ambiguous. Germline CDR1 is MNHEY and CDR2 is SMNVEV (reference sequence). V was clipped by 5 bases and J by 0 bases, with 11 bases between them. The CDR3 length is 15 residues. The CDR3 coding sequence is TGTGCCAGCAGTCCCAACGGTTACTCTGGAAACACCATATATTTT. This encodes CASSPNGYSGNTIYF.

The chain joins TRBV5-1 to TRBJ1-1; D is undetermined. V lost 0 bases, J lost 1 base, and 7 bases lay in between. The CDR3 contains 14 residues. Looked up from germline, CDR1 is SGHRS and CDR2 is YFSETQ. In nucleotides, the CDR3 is TGCGCCAGCAGCTTGGTATTTCAGAACACTGAAGCTTTCTTT. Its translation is CASSLVFQNTEAFF.

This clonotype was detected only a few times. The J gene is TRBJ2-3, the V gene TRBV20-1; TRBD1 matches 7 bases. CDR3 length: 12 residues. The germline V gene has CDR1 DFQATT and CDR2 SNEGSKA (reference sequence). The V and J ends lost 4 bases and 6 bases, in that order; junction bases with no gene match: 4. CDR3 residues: CSAIGQADTQYF. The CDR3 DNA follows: TGCAGTGCTATCGGACAGGCTGATACGCAGTATTTT.

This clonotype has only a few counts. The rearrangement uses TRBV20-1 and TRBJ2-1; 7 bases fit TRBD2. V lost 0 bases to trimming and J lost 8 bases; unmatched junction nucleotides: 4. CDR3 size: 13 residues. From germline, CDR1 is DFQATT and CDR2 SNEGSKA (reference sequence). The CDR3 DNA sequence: TGCAGTGCTAGAGATGGGGGGGACTATGAGCAGTTCTTC. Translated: CSARDGGDYEQFF.

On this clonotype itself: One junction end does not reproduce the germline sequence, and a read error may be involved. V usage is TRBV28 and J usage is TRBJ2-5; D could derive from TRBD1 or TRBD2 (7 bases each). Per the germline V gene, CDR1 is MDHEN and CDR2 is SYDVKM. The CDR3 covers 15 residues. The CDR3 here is CASPQGEGEQETQNF. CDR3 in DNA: TGTGCCAGCCCCCAGGGGGAGGGCGAGCAAGAGACCCAGAACTTC.

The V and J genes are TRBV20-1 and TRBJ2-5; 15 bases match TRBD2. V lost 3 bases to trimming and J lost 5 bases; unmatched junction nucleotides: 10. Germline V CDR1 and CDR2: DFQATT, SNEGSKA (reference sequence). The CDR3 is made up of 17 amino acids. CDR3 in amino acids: CSARPEGLAGGRETQYF. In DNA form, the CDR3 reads TGCAGTGCTAGGCCCGAAGGACTAGCGGGAGGGCGGGAGACCCAGTACTTC.

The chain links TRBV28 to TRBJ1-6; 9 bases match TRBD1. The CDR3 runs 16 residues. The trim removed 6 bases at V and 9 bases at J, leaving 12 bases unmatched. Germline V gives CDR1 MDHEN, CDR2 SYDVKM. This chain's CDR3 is CASRLLMGQGTSPLHF. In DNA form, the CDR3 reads TGTGCCAGCAGACTACTAATGGGACAGGGAACTTCACCCCTCCACTTT.

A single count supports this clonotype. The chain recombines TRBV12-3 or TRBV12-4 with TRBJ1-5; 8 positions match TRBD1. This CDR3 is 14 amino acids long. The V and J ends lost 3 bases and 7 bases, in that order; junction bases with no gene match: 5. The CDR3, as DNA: TGTGCCAGCAGTTTTCAGGGGGCCTGGCAGCCCCAGCATTTT. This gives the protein CASSFQGAWQPQHF.